This entry features one T cell receptor (beta chain) sequence. This record belongs to a study of shared T cell receptors in the human thymus. The assay was immunoSEQ multiplex PCR, and TCRdb's table has in-frame clones only and misses some. The sample has more than 550,000 clones; approximately 85% are singletons. The CDR3 is 13 residues long. CDR1 is SNHLY and CDR2 is FYNNEI in the germline V gene. V gave up 10 bases and J gave up 6 bases; unmatched junction bases: 8. These same records also appear under a second study, on human thymus T cells. From that report: Corrective heart surgery yielded resections, and these provided the thymus tissue. V and J genes seemed to be used with bias in thymic and blood repertoires. Overlap was high between thymic repertoires from unrelated individuals, as reported in related research.

This receptor was taken from a girl under three years old with a congenital heart defect. The sequencing input was thymocytes. The rearrangement links TRBV2 to TRBJ2-1; 8 nucleotides align to TRBD1. CDR3 sequence: CATRTGRFNEQFF. The CDR3 nucleotides are TGTGCCACAAGGACAGGGAGGTTCAATGAGCAGTTCTTC.